Listed below are T cell receptor beta chains from one sample, sequenced in a study of shared clonotypes between healthy human individuals. Clones were read by immunoSEQ multiplex PCR, and TCRdb kept only the in-frame ones, dropping some. The sample holds 2.3 million or so clones; approximately 95% are singletons and the top ten take 0.3% to 0.4%. The specimen was naive CD4+ T cells from PBMCs. Receptor source: a young man in good health. Some clones in this sample may be carry-over from other donors' samples. The CDR3 runs from the conserved cysteine through the conserved F or W.

CDR3 protein: CASSGTASYEQYF
CDR3 length: 13
V gene: TRBV19
J gene: TRBJ2-7

CDR3 protein: CASSIRGNDRNTEAFF
CDR3 length: 16
V gene: TRBV19
J gene: TRBJ1-1

CDR3 protein: CASSSQVLYNEQFF
CDR3 length: 14
V gene: TRBV18
J gene: TRBJ2-1

CDR3 protein: CAWSVGGSGNTIYF
CDR3 length: 14
V gene: TRBV30
J gene: TRBJ1-3

CDR3 protein: CASSARDRGAYEQYF
CDR3 length: 15
V gene: TRBV7-2
J gene: TRBJ2-7

CDR3 protein: CASSAEGEQYF
CDR3 length: 11
V gene: TRBV2
J gene: TRBJ2-7

CDR3 protein: CASRADRGLNEQYF
CDR3 length: 14
V gene: TRBV2
J gene: TRBJ2-7

CDR3 protein: CASAGVNTEAFF
CDR3 length: 12
V gene: TRBV23-1
J gene: TRBJ1-1

CDR3 protein: CASNEGPYGYTF
CDR3 length: 12
V gene: TRBV2
J gene: TRBJ1-2

CDR3 protein: CAWTTGALAKNIQYF
CDR3 length: 15
V gene: TRBV30
J gene: TRBJ2-4

CDR3 protein: CASSLSSLAGAVANVLTF
CDR3 length: 18
V gene: TRBV27
J gene: TRBJ2-6

CDR3 protein: CATKQGGGGEAFF
CDR3 length: 13
V gene: TRBV6-6
J gene: TRBJ1-1

CDR3 protein: CAISDARLADYYEQYF
CDR3 length: 16
V gene: TRBV10-3
J gene: TRBJ2-7

CDR3 protein: CASSLLGRDYEQYF
CDR3 length: 14
V gene: TRBV11-3
J gene: TRBJ2-7

CDR3 protein: CASRGRDSYYNEQFF
CDR3 length: 15
V gene: TRBV6-5
J gene: TRBJ2-1

CDR3 protein: CASSYRGGNTGELFF
CDR3 length: 15
V gene: TRBV7-2
J gene: TRBJ2-2

CDR3 protein: CASSFGVDTQYF
CDR3 length: 12
V gene: TRBV7-3
J gene: TRBJ2-3

CDR3 protein: CASSPGTSGNRPEQFF
CDR3 length: 16
V gene: TRBV18
J gene: TRBJ2-1

CDR3 protein: CASSLDYRQETQYF
CDR3 length: 14
V gene: TRBV7-3
J gene: TRBJ2-5

CDR3 protein: CASSLSATESYEQYF
CDR3 length: 15
V gene: TRBV11-2
J gene: TRBJ2-7

CDR3 protein: CASATGQETQYF
CDR3 length: 12
V gene: TRBV2
J gene: TRBJ2-5

CDR3 protein: CASSYVKAGSYEQYF
CDR3 length: 15
V gene: TRBV6-5
J gene: TRBJ2-7

CDR3 protein: CASTLGWAGQAKLEQFF
CDR3 length: 17
V gene: TRBV7-9
J gene: TRBJ2-1

CDR3 protein: CSAARDQPQHF
CDR3 length: 11
V gene: TRBV20-1
J gene: TRBJ1-5

CDR3 protein: CASSLRLVGTDTQYF
CDR3 length: 15
V gene: TRBV6-6
J gene: TRBJ2-3

CDR3 protein: CASNLLGGGSDEQYF
CDR3 length: 15
V gene: TRBV7-3
J gene: TRBJ2-7

CDR3 protein: CASSGTGGYEQYF
CDR3 length: 13
V gene: TRBV27
J gene: TRBJ2-7

CDR3 protein: CASSTRPGATMRAFF
CDR3 length: 15
V gene: TRBV6-5
J gene: TRBJ1-1

CDR3 protein: CASSISGYYQPQHF
CDR3 length: 14
V gene: TRBV28
J gene: TRBJ1-5

CDR3 protein: CASSEAGFGTGSGNQPQHF
CDR3 length: 19
V gene: TRBV6-1
J gene: TRBJ1-5

CDR3 protein: CASAGDHNEQFF
CDR3 length: 12
V gene: TRBV2
J gene: TRBJ2-1

CDR3 protein: CASSIRAGGDYEQYF
CDR3 length: 15
V gene: TRBV19
J gene: TRBJ2-7

CDR3 protein: CASTWTGNYGYTF
CDR3 length: 13
V gene: TRBV6-6
J gene: TRBJ1-2

CDR3 protein: CASSLTEPVFSSYEQYF
CDR3 length: 17
V gene: TRBV7-3
J gene: TRBJ2-7

CDR3 protein: CASSLGVGAQYF
CDR3 length: 12
V gene: TRBV11-3
J gene: TRBJ2-5

CDR3 protein: CASSLEIPSYEQYF
CDR3 length: 14
V gene: TRBV7-2
J gene: TRBJ2-7

CDR3 protein: CASSFGRVSEAFF
CDR3 length: 13
V gene: TRBV7-9
J gene: TRBJ1-1

CDR3 protein: CASSPQGATGELFF
CDR3 length: 14
V gene: TRBV6-4
J gene: TRBJ2-2

CDR3 protein: CASSQSGGTGGKLFF
CDR3 length: 15
V gene: TRBV5-1
J gene: TRBJ1-4

CDR3 protein: CAISRDSSSYEQYF
CDR3 length: 14
V gene: TRBV10-3
J gene: TRBJ2-7

CDR3 protein: CASSLGATHYGYTF
CDR3 length: 14
V gene: TRBV5-1
J gene: TRBJ1-2

CDR3 protein: CASSRTGNEQYF
CDR3 length: 12
V gene: TRBV28
J gene: TRBJ2-7

CDR3 protein: CASSSTGTAAYEQYF
CDR3 length: 15
V gene: TRBV27
J gene: TRBJ2-7

CDR3 protein: CASSSQGQSNEKLFF
CDR3 length: 15
V gene: TRBV7-9
J gene: TRBJ1-4

CDR3 protein: CATSRGGQGGNTGELFF
CDR3 length: 17
V gene: TRBV15
J gene: TRBJ2-2

CDR3 protein: CASSLEGGTDTQYF
CDR3 length: 14
V gene: TRBV7-2
J gene: TRBJ2-3

CDR3 protein: CATSRPTKTNEQFF
CDR3 length: 14
V gene: TRBV15
J gene: TRBJ2-1

CDR3 protein: CASSLLALYMNTEAFF
CDR3 length: 16
V gene: TRBV11-2
J gene: TRBJ1-1

CDR3 protein: CASSYTVNGAYEQYF
CDR3 length: 15
V gene: TRBV6-5
J gene: TRBJ2-7

CDR3 protein: CASSPPLAGGTQFF
CDR3 length: 14
V gene: TRBV7-9
J gene: TRBJ2-1

CDR3 protein: CASSWDNSYEQYF
CDR3 length: 13
V gene: TRBV28
J gene: TRBJ2-7

CDR3 protein: CASSATGVEDYEQYF
CDR3 length: 15
V gene: TRBV6-5
J gene: TRBJ2-7

CDR3 protein: CASSALGVTYEQYF
CDR3 length: 14
V gene: TRBV9
J gene: TRBJ2-7

CDR3 protein: CASSVGGVPSSYNEQFF
CDR3 length: 17
V gene: TRBV18
J gene: TRBJ2-1

CDR3 protein: CASSPLAETQYF
CDR3 length: 12
V gene: TRBV18
J gene: TRBJ2-5

CDR3 protein: CASSSDGGGGETQYF
CDR3 length: 15
V gene: TRBV11-2
J gene: TRBJ2-5

CDR3 protein: CASSDRTGPYGYTF
CDR3 length: 14
V gene: TRBV25-1
J gene: TRBJ1-2